This note documents a single TCR beta chain sequence. What it binds is unknown. PCR primers comprised 60 Vbeta and 13 Jbeta primers. Produced via immunoSEQ multiplex PCR; TCRdb's table is partial and in-frame only. The data show about 250,000 clones, with 78% seen just once and around 0.44% held by the top ten. Healthy bone marrow donors formed the donor group. This sample stems from a study of cytomegalovirus exposure and HLA in healthy donors. Turning to the study itself: Out of roughly 170 million T cells, an earlier analysis found roughly 100 million unique TCR beta sequences in total.

Notes on the study in general: When analyzed later, a missense DCLRE1C variant was found to be linked to TCR beta V- and J-gene trimming.

The CDR3 is 15 amino acids. Trimming cost V 4 bases and J 6 bases; bases outside gene matches: 6. Germline loops: CDR1 SGHRS, CDR2 YFSETQ. This sequence was found in a boy between 5 and 17 years old in good health and CMV-seronegative. The rearrangement uses TRBV5-1 and TRBJ2-1; TRBD2 matches at 11 bases. Sequencing used PBMCs. The CDR3 spells CASSIAGGAGNEQFF. In DNA form, the CDR3 reads TGCGCCAGCAGCATAGCGGGGGGGGCTGGCAATGAGCAGTTCTTC.